This entry lists 20 T cell receptor beta chains sequenced from one sample in a study of CD8 T cells in ankylosing spondylitis. TCRdb passed the 5' RACE reads through MiXCR, listing each CDR3 protein once. The sample records 100,000 to 150,000 distinct CDR3 sequences, approximately 6.8% being singletons. Sample: blood, either unsorted or a sorted T cell fraction (not recorded which). The receptors stem from a male donor with ankylosing spondylitis or in good health (not recorded which).

This clonotype has at least ten counts. The rearrangement links TRBV5-1 to TRBJ2-5; TRBD1 aligns across 8 bases. The trim removed 3 bases at V and 4 bases at J, leaving 8 bases unmatched. Germline assignment: CDR1 SGHRS and CDR2 YFSETQ. This CDR3 is 15 amino acids long. DNA of the CDR3: TGCGCCAGCAGCTCCACAGGGGGGCCTCTAGAGACCCAGTACTTC. Translated, it gives CASSSTGGPLETQYF.

This clonotype was observed at least ten times. The chain carries TRBV5-1 and TRBJ2-1; 8 bases match TRBD2. Per germline, CDR1 SGHRS and CDR2 YFSETQ. Unmatched junction bases numbered 5, after V lost 0 bases and J lost 6 bases. This CDR3 is built from 15 residues. CDR3 region: CASSLVGGAANEQFF. Written as DNA, the CDR3 is TGCGCCAGCAGCTTGGTCGGGGGGGCGGCCAATGAGCAGTTCTTC. Complete variable domain (other parts from reference TRBV5-1 and TRBJ2-1): KAGVTQTPRYLIKTRGQQVTLSCSPISGHRSVSWYQQTPGQGLQFLFEYFSETQRNKGNFPGRFSGRQFSNSRSEMNVSTLELGDSALYLCASSLVGGAANEQFFGPGTRLTVL.

This clonotype was observed many times. The rearrangement uses TRBV5-1 and TRBJ1-5; 7 bases match TRBD1. Trimming at V came to 3 bases and at J to 5 bases, leaving 5 bases not matched to a gene. The CDR3 contains 14 residues. Germline V CDR1 and CDR2: SGHRS, YFSETQ. Here the CDR3 reads CASSWDSPHQPQHF. CDR3 bases: TGCGCCAGCAGCTGGGACAGCCCTCATCAGCCCCAGCATTTT.

This clonotype occurred many times. This rearrangement joins TRBV12-3 or TRBV12-4 to TRBJ2-7; TRBD2 is a possible D gene (5 bases). Deletions cut 6 bases from V and 1 base from J, with 13 bases between. The CDR3 is 14 amino acids. As DNA, the CDR3 is TGTGCCAGCAGCCGGGGTTCGGCATCCTACGAGCAGTACTTC. This codes for CASSRGSASYEQYF.

In this sample, this clonotype turned up many times. The rearrangement uses TRBV5-5 and TRBJ2-1; 8 bases match TRBD2. Germline V gene lookup returns CDR1 SGHKS and CDR2 YYEKEE (reference sequence). Trimming cost V 5 bases and J 15 bases; bases outside gene matches: 7. The CDR3 length is 11 residues. The CDR3 DNA sequence: TGTGCCAGCAGATTACTAGCGGTGTGGTTCTTC. It encodes CASRLLAVWFF.

This clonotype was seen ten or more times. The chain joins TRBV7-9 to TRBJ2-1; 8 nucleotides agree with TRBD2. With V trimmed by 5 bases and J by 7 bases, 13 bases remained unmatched. Germline CDR1 is SEHNR and CDR2 is FQNEAQ (reference sequence). The CDR3 is 16 amino acids. CDR3 nucleotide sequence: TGTGCCAGCAGCCCGACCGCCGGGAGGGTAGAAAATGAGCAGTTCTTC. Amino acid sequence: CASSPTAGRVENEQFF.

This clonotype showed up many times. This rearrangement joins TRBV7-3 to TRBJ2-5; the D gene is possibly TRBD2 (6 bases). The germline gives CDR1 SGHTA, CDR2 FQGTGA. The germline V and J ends were trimmed by 2 bases and 5 bases, with 12 bases remaining between them. CDR3 length: 14 residues. CDR3 loop: CASSLGGGTETQYF. The CDR3, as DNA: TGTGCCAGCAGCTTAGGGGGAGGCACGGAGACCCAGTACTTC.

This clonotype was picked up many times. The chain links TRBV5-6 to TRBJ2-5; D unresolved. There are 12 residues in the CDR3. CDR1 and CDR2 (germline): SGHDT, YYEEEE. The V gene lost 6 bases and the J gene lost 7 bases, with 13 bases spanning the gap. The CDR3 DNA follows: TGTGCCAGCAACCCGACCCCGGGGACCCAGTACTTC. Amino acids: CASNPTPGTQYF. The complete variable domain, with remaining parts taken from reference TRBV5-6 and TRBJ2-5, reads DAGVTQSPTHLIKTRGQQVTLRCSPKSGHDTVSWYQQALGQGPQFIFQYYEEEERQRGNFPDRFSGHQFPNYSSELNVNALLLGDSALYLCASNPTPGTQYFGPGTRLLVL.

The V gene is TRBV12-3 or TRBV12-4, the J gene TRBJ2-3; D not certain. Deletions cut 6 bases from V and 4 bases from J, with 5 bases between. The CDR3 is made up of 11 amino acids. CDR3 sequence reads: CASRGADTQYF. The CDR3 DNA sequence: TGTGCCAGCAGGGGTGCAGATACGCAGTATTTT.

The chain is built from TRBV7-3 and TRBJ2-2, with D tentatively TRBD1 (7 bases). Germline assignment: CDR1 SGHTA and CDR2 FQGTGA. The CDR3 totals 17 residues. Trimming pared 4 bases from V and 0 bases from J, leaving 15 bases between. CDR3 residues: CASSSGGQSTNTGELFF. CDR3 coding DNA: TGTGCCAGCAGCTCCGGGGGACAGTCGACGAACACCGGGGAGCTGTTTTTT.

The chain joins TRBV3-1 to TRBJ1-5, with D perhaps matching TRBD1 (5 bases). Deletions cut 1 base from V and 5 bases from J, with 15 bases between. The germline gives CDR1 LGHDT, CDR2 YNNKEL (reference sequence). The CDR3 consists of 16 residues. In nucleotides, the CDR3 is TGTGCCAGCAGCCAAGGGGGACGCAGGGAAGATCAGCCCCAGCATTTT. It translates to CASSQGGRREDQPQHF.

This clonotype was observed a handful of times. J is TRBJ2-5 and V is TRBV7-2, with 7 bases fitting TRBD2. The CDR3 consists of 16 residues. Per the germline V gene, CDR1 is SGHTA and CDR2 is FQGNSA. The V segment lost 5 bases and the J segment 5 bases; nucleotides outside the gene matches: 14. CDR3 bases: TGTGCCAGCAGCCAAACCGGGACGGGAGGCCTTGAGACCCAGTACTTC. Translation gives CASSQTGTGGLETQYF.

This clonotype was seen at least ten times. The chain has TRBV5-5 and TRBJ2-7, with 12 bases that match TRBD1. The CDR3 runs 16 residues. Germline lookup yields CDR1 SGHKS and CDR2 YYEKEE (reference sequence). Trimming cost V 2 bases and J 4 bases; bases outside gene matches: 7. CDR3 coding DNA: TGTGCCAGCAGCTTTCCCGGGACAGGGGGCACGTACGAGCAGTACTTC. Amino acid sequence: CASSFPGTGGTYEQYF.

The table lists this clonotype with many counts. V gene TRBV29-1 combines with J gene TRBJ1-2, with TRBD1 identical over 12 bases. This CDR3 spans 15 amino acids. Per germline, CDR1 SQVTM and CDR2 ANQGSEA. The V segment lost 7 bases and the J segment 6 bases; nucleotides outside the gene matches: 12. In DNA form, the CDR3 reads TGCAGCGCTGAGCCCGGGACAGGGGGCGCCGATGGCTACACCTTC. Its protein is CSAEPGTGGADGYTF.

This clonotype was observed at least ten times. The chain employs TRBV13 and TRBJ1-1; TRBD1 matches at 7 bases. Germline-derived CDR1 and CDR2 are PRHDT and FYEKMQ (reference sequence). This CDR3 has 15 amino acids. V was pared by 0 bases and J by 3 bases, with 4 bases of the junction left unmatched. The CDR3 is CASSLGGRGDTEAFF. The CDR3 DNA sequence: TGTGCCAGCAGCTTAGGCGGCAGGGGGGACACTGAAGCTTTCTTT.

This clonotype was seen repeatedly, ten times or more. This chain uses TRBV12-3 or TRBV12-4 with TRBJ2-7, with D hard to call. Trimming took 5 bases from V and 5 from J, leaving 7 bases between them. The length of the CDR3 is 11 residues. CDR3: CASSNIHEQYF. The CDR3 nucleotides are TGTGCCAGCAGTAACATCCACGAGCAGTACTTC.

This clonotype showed up many times. The rearrangement links TRBV20-1 to TRBJ2-1; 10 bases align to TRBD2. The CDR3 has 17 residues. The V gene end was trimmed by 2 bases and the J gene end by 3 bases; junction bases not matched to a gene: 10. Germline V CDR1 and CDR2: DFQATT, SNEGSKA (reference sequence). CDR3 in DNA: TGCAGTGCTAGAACCCGGGGTAGCGGGGGGCTCTACAATGAGCAGTTCTTC. Its translation is CSARTRGSGGLYNEQFF.

This clonotype was counted ten times or more. The chain couples TRBV10-3 to TRBJ2-5; possible D gene TRBD2, 5 bases. Trimming pared 6 bases from V and 2 bases from J, leaving 7 bases between. The CDR3 has 12 amino acids. Germline values: CDR1 ENHRY, CDR2 SYGVKD. CDR3 sequence (DNA): TGTGCCATCAGCAGCGGTCAAGAGACCCAGTACTTC. Translated, it gives CAISSGQETQYF.

This clonotype was seen many times. The genes are TRBV7-8 and TRBJ1-1; tentatively, D is TRBD1 (6 bases). Germline V gives CDR1 SGHVS, CDR2 FQNEAQ. The CDR3 consists of 14 residues. The ends were cut back, 6 bases at V and 6 bases at J, with 17 bases in the middle. The CDR3 nucleotides read TGTGCCAGCAGTACCCAGAAAACAGGGCCTGAAGCTTTCTTT. This translates into CASSTQKTGPEAFF. Supplemented by reference TRBV7-8 and TRBJ1-1, the full variable domain reads GAGVSQSPRYKVAKRGQDVALRCDPISGHVSLFWYQQALGQGPEFLTYFQNEAQLDKSGLPSDRFFAERPEGSVSTLKIQRTQQEDSAVYLCASSTQKTGPEAFFGQGTRLTVV.

The gene calls are TRBV4-2 and TRBJ2-4; tentative D call: TRBD2 (6 bases). The CDR3 extends over 13 amino acids. Germline V gives CDR1 LGHNA, CDR2 YNFKEQ. The germline V and J ends were trimmed by 10 bases and 8 bases, with 18 bases remaining between them. In DNA form, the CDR3 reads TGTGCCATGGGCCCCGCGCGGGGTGACATTCAGTACTTC. This codes for CAMGPARGDIQYF.